The following is a T cell receptor (beta chain) sequence with its context. Its antigen remains unknown. This specimen belongs to a study of CD8+ T cells in alopecia areata. General observations from the study: An increase in clonality over normal scalp was evident in lesional scalp, especially alopecia totalis/universalis.

A FACSAria was used to sort CD4+ and CD8+ T cells. These cells came from PBMCs. The CDR3 runs to 14 residues. Germline V lookup: CDR1 MNHEY, CDR2 SVGAGI. Trimming removed 0 bases from V and 2 bases from J, with 7 bases in between. The authors extracted RNA and reverse transcribed it into cDNA as the sequencing template. Method: immunoSEQ multiplex PCR; TCRdb's copy keeps in-frame clones and lacks some. Found here are approximately 150,000 clones, around 71% of them singletons; the top ten hold approximately 10%. The material was CD8+ T cells sorted from blood, obtained at week 0. The clonotype was recovered from a human donor with alopecia areata. V is TRBV6-5 and J is TRBJ2-5; D not resolved. Here the CDR3 DNA reads TGTGCCAGCAGTTACTCGTGGCTACAAGAGACCCAGTACTTC. Protein sequence: CASSYSWLQETQYF.